This T cell receptor (beta chain) was captured by sequencing in a study of STAT3 mutations in large granular lymphocyte leukemia. Study information: Canonical activating STAT3 mutations were detected in roughly half of the longitudinally sequenced T-LGLL patients. Immunosuppressive therapy was given to more than half of T-LGLL patients.

Trimming cost V 0 bases and J 5 bases, with 11 bases left between them. The CDR3 extends over 15 amino acids. Germline assignment: CDR1 SGHRS and CDR2 YFSETQ. TCRbeta libraries averaged roughly 40,000 productive templates per sample. Some clones are missing from TCRdb's copy, which holds only in-frame ones; the method was immunoSEQ multiplex PCR. The profile shows about 10,000 clones, around 90% of them singletons. Study-level findings and limits: Sampling intervals varied between patients and samples. In T-cell large granular lymphocyte leukemia, about half of patients showed multiple immunodominant subclonotypes.

With regard to this clone: Antigen: not known.

J is TRBJ1-4 and V is TRBV5-1; no reliable D call. Sequenced material: peripheral blood mononuclear cells. The source is a man between 60 and 70 years old with T-cell large granular lymphocyte leukemia. Some clones in this sample may be carry-over from other donors' samples. CDR3 sequence reads: CASSLGGAANEKLFF. In DNA, the CDR3 is TGCGCCAGCAGCTTGGGGGGTGCGGCCAATGAAAAACTGTTTTTT.